This T cell receptor (beta chain) is drawn from a study of cytomegalovirus exposure and HLA in healthy donors. The PCR employed 60 Vbeta primers together with 13 Jbeta primers. Using immunoSEQ multiplex PCR, the repertoire was profiled, and TCRdb retains in-frame clones only, with some absent. The sample has approximately 100,000 clones, around 77% seen once; the top ten hold over 4%. Broader study findings: Listed as cytomegalovirus-associated were more than 150 TCR beta chains.

The CDR3 totals 13 residues. The V end was cut by 4 bases, the J end by 13 bases, with 16 bases between. The germline gives CDR1 LNHDA, CDR2 SQIVND (reference sequence). Concerning this clone: What it binds is not known.

The receptor was isolated from a man aged 45-65 years in good health and CMV-seropositive. The rearrangement links TRBV19 to TRBJ2-2; TRBD2 might be the D (6 bases). Sequenced sample: PBMCs. CDR3 in amino acids: CASSNRPAGLLFF. The DNA of the CDR3 is TGTGCCAGTAGTAACCGGCCTGCGGGGCTGCTGTTTTTT.